This T cell receptor (beta chain) was profiled in a study of T-cell memory formation after mild COVID-19. The study, taken as a whole, reports: The CD4+ clones that contracted clustered mainly within CM and EM, and the CD8+ clones concentrated in EMRA. Day 15 to 85 contracting clones showed balanced CD4/CD8; later expanders leaned CD4+.

CDR1 is SGHRS, CDR2 YFSETQ, per germline. The CDR3 sequence is 15 residues long. The V end lost 0 bases, the J end lost 1 base, and 10 bases lay between the germline ends. This clonotype was seen at least ten times. Its matching antigen is unknown. TCRdb redid the calling of the 5' RACE reads with MiXCR, one entry per CDR3 protein. The sample holds 300,000 to 350,000 distinct CDR3 sequences; roughly 13% are singletons and the top ten take over 20%. The V and J genes are TRBV5-1 and TRBJ2-5, with D possibly called TRBD1 or TRBD2 (5 bases each). The sequenced material came from PBMCs or a T cell subset sorted from them (not recorded which). This receptor was obtained from a man aged 18 to 30 who had mild COVID-19 (a few samples of this study predate the infection). Cell type and time point are not known. The CDR3 region has the DNA TGCGCCAGCAGCTTGGGTGGGGACCCCCAAGAGACCCAGTACTTC. It specifies CASSLGGDPQETQYF.